The entry that follows covers one T cell receptor (beta chain) sequence. This clonotype was picked up a small number of times. Its antigen target is currently unknown. No base-level quality is on record; no much larger clone is a single base apart. The CDR3 covers 15 residues, taking in both the cysteine and the phenylalanine. The kept DNA is CDR3 alone, 45 bases in frame from the first base. V loses 3 bases of germline sequence and J loses 0 bases, and the interval between the two ends is 11 bases. Taken from the germline V gene, the CDR1 and CDR2 loops are SGHTA and FQGNSA. Receptor libraries were prepared by RACE. The sequencing machine was a NextSeq 500. Library preparation attached unique molecular identifiers to individual cDNA molecules for quantitative, reproducible TCR counting. The authors processed their data as follows. The median number of TCRs per sample was some 100,000, ranging from roughly 20,000 to 700,000. The Decombinator software suite was used to annotate the V, J and CDR3 of the TCR reads. To make PS versus PT1 abundance plots, every sample was subsampled to the same number of TCRs (28,000). TCRs were defined as expanded if absent before sensitization and observed at least eight times at the 2-week time point. The public reads were run again by TCRdb, first through fastp at Q25 and then through MiXCR, and only productive beta chains were kept. Each record represents a unique CDR3 protein, reported with the most common genes and DNA among its rows. The V and J calls and clone size come from TCRdb's table, not from the authors' own analysis. Across this sample there are roughly 30,000 distinct CDR3 sequences, with 7.4% seen only once. The ten largest account for almost 10% of the sample.

The sample belongs to a study of human T cells and chemical hapten exposure (dated by TCRdb to the early 2020s). For the study in its entirety: Libraries were pooled for sequencing, and variation in per-sample TCR yields was attributed mainly to small differences in library volumes within the pool. The study tracked peripheral blood TCR repertoire changes in vivo during primary and secondary sensitization to the hapten diphenylcyclopropenone (DPC) in alopecia patients. For every blood RNA sample, sequencing covered both the TCR alpha and TCR beta chains.

Per the publication, the time point label means: healthy volunteer bleed at 2 weeks. Total RNA was extracted from unfractionated whole blood that had been collected in Tempus Blood RNA tubes. As TCR sequencing controls, roughly five healthy volunteers were used, with blood taken at day 0, 2 weeks and 6 weeks. Overall study results and their limits: No change with DPC sensitization was found in the number of TCRs above 1 in 1000 frequency, and no evidence of global repertoire structure alterations was found. After repeated subsampling, changes were observed in the strength of the expansion versus patch-test correlation and in the threshold at which the correlation became significant.

This chain joins TRBV7-2 to TRBJ1-1, with a tentative D gene TRBD1 over 5 matching bases. The sequenced sample was whole blood. This clonotype was sampled from a human donor in good health. Some clones in this sample may be carry-over from other donors' samples. In nucleotide form, the sequence is TGTGCCAGCAGCTTGGCGGGACTAATGAACACTGAAGCTTTCTTT. It translates as CASSLAGLMNTEAFF.